This TCR beta chain was captured by sequencing in a study of CD8 T cells in ankylosing spondylitis. Study results and caveats: Disease-linked clones were reportedly significantly enriched in matched ankylosing spondylitis synovial fluid. The study identified a TCR beta motif of under ten highly homologous variants that appeared characteristic of ankylosing spondylitis blood.

The germline V gene encodes CDR1 LNHDA and CDR2 SQIVND (reference sequence). The CDR3 runs 14 residues. In making TCR beta libraries, quantitative 5'-RACE with molecular barcodes was used. TCRdb reanalysed the 5' RACE reads using MiXCR and keeps one entry per CDR3 protein. The sample lists fewer than 550,000 distinct CDR3 sequences, about 5.7% occurring once. In regard to this clonotype: The target antigen is unknown. Sequence at one end of the junction differs from germline and may be a read error.

The chain uses TRBV19 and TRBJ2-1; 9 nucleotides align to TRBD2. Sequencing was carried out using blood, either unsorted or a sorted T cell fraction (not recorded which). The receptor was isolated from a male donor with ankylosing spondylitis. The CDR3 DNA sequence: TGTGCCAGTAATGCCGCCGGGCTAGCGGGACCTCCCATCTTC. The encoded protein is CASNAAGLAGPPIF.